The clone carrying this TCR beta chain was detected once. Its antigen is not identified. The unexposed donors gave CD4+ T cells in about 2011-2018, prior to COVID-19. After ten to eleven days of culture, CD4+ T cells were isolated. These data come from a study of CD4 T cells in relation to SARS-CoV-2 and coronaviruses. Study summary: Crossreactive spike epitopes shared across donors were mapped to their HLA restriction. Study-level findings and limits: Crossreactivity was assessed only for spike protein, not other viral proteins. Compared with monoreactive clones, crossreactive clones showed significantly weaker SARS-CoV-2 expansion.

Profiled with immunoSEQ multiplex PCR; TCRdb holds only in-frame clones, not every one. Counted here are around 29,000 clones, around 80% occurring once; the ten biggest clones make up about 15%. What was sequenced was CD4+ T cells from PBMCs, cultured in vitro. The receptor comes from a human donor in good health.

In DNA, the CDR3 is TGTGCCAGCAGCCCCCTGGCGGGGGTCGGTGAAAAACTGTTTTTT. Encoded protein: CASSPLAGVGEKLFF. The V and J genes are TRBV11-3 and TRBJ1-4; D is possibly TRBD1 (5 bases). CDR1 SGHNT and CDR2 YENEEA come from the germline V gene. Trimming cost V 5 bases and J 7 bases, with 17 bases left between them. The CDR3 has 15 residues.